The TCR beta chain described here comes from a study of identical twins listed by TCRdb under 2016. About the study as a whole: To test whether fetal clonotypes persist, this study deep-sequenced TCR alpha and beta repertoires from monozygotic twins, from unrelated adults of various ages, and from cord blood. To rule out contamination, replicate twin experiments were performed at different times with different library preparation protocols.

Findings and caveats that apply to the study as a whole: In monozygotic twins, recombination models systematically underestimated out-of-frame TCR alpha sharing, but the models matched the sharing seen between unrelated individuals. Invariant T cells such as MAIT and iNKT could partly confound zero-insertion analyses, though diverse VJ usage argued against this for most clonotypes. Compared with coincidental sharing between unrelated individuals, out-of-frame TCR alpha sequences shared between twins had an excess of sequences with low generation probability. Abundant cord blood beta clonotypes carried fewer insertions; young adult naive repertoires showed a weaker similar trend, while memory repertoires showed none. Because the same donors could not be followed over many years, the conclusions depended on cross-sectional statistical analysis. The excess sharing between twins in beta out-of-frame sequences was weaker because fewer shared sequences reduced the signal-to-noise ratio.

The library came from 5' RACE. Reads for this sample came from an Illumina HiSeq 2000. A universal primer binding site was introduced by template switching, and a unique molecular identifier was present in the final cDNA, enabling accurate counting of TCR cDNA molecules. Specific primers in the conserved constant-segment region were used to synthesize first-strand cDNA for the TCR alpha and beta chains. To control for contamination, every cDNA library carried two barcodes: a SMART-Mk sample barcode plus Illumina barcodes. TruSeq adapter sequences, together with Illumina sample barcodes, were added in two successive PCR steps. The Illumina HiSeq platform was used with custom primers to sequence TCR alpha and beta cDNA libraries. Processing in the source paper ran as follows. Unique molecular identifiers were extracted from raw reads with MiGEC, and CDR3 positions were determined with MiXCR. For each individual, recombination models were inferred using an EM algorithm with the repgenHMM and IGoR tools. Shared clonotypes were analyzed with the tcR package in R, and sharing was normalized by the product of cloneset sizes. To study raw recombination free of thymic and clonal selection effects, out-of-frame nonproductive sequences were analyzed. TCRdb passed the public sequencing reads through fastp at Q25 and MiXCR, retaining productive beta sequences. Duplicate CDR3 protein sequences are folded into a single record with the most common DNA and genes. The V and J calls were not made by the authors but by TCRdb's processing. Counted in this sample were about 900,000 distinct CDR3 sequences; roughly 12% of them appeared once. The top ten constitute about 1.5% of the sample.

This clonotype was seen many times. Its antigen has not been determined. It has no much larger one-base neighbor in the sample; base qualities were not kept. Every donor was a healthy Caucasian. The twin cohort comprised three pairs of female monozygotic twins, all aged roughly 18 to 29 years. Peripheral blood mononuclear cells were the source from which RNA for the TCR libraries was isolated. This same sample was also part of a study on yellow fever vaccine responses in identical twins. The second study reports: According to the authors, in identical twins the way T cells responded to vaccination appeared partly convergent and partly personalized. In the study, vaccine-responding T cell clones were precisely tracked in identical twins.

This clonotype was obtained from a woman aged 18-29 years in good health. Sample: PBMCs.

The CDR3 protein: CASSLYGKIEQFF. The DNA sequence is given as TGTGCCAGCAGCTTATATGGGAAGATCGAGCAGTTCTTC. The chain joins TRBV7-2 to TRBJ2-1; the D gene is unclear. Taken from the germline V gene, the CDR1 and CDR2 loops are SGHTA and FQGNSA. V and J are truncated by 2 bases and 10 bases respectively, leaving an intervening sequence of 12 bases. The CDR3 covers 13 residues, taking in both the cysteine and the phenylalanine. The read is trimmed to its CDR3 DNA, 39 bases read in frame from base 1.